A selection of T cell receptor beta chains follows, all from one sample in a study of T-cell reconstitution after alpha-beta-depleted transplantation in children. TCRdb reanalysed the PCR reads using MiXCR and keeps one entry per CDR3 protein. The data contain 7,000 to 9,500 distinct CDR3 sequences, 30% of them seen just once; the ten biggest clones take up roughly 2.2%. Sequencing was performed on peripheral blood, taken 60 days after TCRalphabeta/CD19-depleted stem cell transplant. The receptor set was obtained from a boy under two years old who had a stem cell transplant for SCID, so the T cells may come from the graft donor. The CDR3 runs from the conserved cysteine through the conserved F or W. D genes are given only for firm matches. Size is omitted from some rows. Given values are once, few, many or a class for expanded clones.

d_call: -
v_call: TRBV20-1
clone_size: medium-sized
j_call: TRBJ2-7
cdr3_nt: TGCAGTGCTAGGCGGGACAAGGGTCCCCAAAGCTCCTACGAGCAGTACTTC
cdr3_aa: CSARRDKGPQSSYEQYF

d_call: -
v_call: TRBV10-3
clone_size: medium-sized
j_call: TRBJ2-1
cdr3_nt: TGTGCCATCAGTGAAAGGACAGCTCAGTACAATGAGCAGTTCTTC
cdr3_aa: CAISERTAQYNEQFF

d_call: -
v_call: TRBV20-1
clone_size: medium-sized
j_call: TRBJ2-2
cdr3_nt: TGCAGTGCCCGGGGCAGGGACTCCTCGAACACCGGGGAGCTGTTTTTT
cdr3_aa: CSARGRDSSNTGELFF

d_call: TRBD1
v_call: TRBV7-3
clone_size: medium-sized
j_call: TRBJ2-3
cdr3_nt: TGTGCCAGCAGCTGGACAGGTCAGGCGCAGTATTTT
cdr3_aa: CASSWTGQAQYF

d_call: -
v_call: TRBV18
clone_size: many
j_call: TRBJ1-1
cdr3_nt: TGTGCCAGCTCACTTCTTCGTACTGAAGCTTTCTTT
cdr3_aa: CASSLLRTEAFF

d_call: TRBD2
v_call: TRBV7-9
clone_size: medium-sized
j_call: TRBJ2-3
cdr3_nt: TGTGCCAGCAGCCCCCAAGGACTAGTTTCCACCTACCCTATCACAGATACGCAGTATTTT
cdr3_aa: CASSPQGLVSTYPITDTQYF

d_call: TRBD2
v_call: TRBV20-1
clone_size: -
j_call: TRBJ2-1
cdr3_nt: TGCAGTGCTAGACGACTAGCGGGATGGAAGGGGGATGAGCAGTTCTTC
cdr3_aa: CSARRLAGWKGDEQFF

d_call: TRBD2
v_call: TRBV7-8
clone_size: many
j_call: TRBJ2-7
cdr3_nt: TGTGCCAGCAGCTTCGGGACTAGCGGGACCCAGCAGTACTTC
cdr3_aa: CASSFGTSGTQQYF

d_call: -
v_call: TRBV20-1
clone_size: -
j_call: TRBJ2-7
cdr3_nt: TGCAGTGCTAGAGAGGGCAGTCACTCCTACGAGCAGTACTTC
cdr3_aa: CSAREGSHSYEQYF

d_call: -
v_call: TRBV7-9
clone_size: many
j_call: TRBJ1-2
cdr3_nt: TGTGCCAGCAGCTTAAGGGATAACTATGGCTACACCTTC
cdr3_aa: CASSLRDNYGYTF

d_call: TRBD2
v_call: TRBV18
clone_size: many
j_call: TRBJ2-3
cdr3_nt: TGTGCCAGCTCACCTACGGGACTAGCGGGGGGCACAGATACGCAGTATTTT
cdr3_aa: CASSPTGLAGGTDTQYF

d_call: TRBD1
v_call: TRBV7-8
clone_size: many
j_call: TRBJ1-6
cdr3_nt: TGTGCCAGCAGCTCATCCGGGACAGGGCGATATTCACCCCTCCACTTT
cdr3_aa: CASSSSGTGRYSPLHF

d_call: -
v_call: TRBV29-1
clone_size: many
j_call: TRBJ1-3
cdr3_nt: TGCAGCGCAGCCTTCTGGTGGAGCTCTGGAAACACCATATATTTT
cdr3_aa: CSAAFWWSSGNTIYF

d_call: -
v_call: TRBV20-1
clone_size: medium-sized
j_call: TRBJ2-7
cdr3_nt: TGCAGTGCATCGACTGGTGAGCAGTACTTC
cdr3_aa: CSASTGEQYF

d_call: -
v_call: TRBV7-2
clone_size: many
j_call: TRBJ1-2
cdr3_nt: TGTGCCAGCAGCTTATCACGCAGGGGAGGGGAAGGCTATGGCTACACCTTC
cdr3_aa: CASSLSRRGGEGYGYTF

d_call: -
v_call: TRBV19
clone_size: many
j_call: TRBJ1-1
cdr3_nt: TGTGCCAGTCTCACGGCGGGCGGACTGAACACTGAAGCTTTCTTT
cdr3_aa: CASLTAGGLNTEAFF

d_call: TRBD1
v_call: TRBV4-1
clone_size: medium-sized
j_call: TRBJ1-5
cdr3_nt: TGCGCCAGCAGCCACCCGGACAGGGGGGGCAATCAGCCCCAGCATTTT
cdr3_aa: CASSHPDRGGNQPQHF

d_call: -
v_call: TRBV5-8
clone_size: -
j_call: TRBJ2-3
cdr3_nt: TGTGCCAGCGTCTCTAGCTGGGGCCTCACAGATACGCAGTATTTT
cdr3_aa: CASVSSWGLTDTQYF

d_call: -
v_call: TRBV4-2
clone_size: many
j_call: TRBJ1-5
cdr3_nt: TGTGCCAGCAGCCAAGGAAGTTCCAGCAATCAGCCCCAGCATTTT
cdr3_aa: CASSQGSSSNQPQHF

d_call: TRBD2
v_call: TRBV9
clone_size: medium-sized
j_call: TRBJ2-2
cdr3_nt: TGTGCCAGCAGCGCGGATAGCGGGGGGGCCACCGGGGAGCTGTTTTTT
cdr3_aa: CASSADSGGATGELFF

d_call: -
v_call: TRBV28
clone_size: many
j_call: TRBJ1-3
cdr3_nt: TGTGCCAGCAGCCATCTGCCGGGCCGAGGGGAGTGGAACACCATATATTTT
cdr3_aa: CASSHLPGRGEWNTIYF

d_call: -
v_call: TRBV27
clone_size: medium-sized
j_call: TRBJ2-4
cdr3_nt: TGTGCCAGCAGCTATGGAGGTATGGGTTGGAAAAACATTCAGTACTTC
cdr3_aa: CASSYGGMGWKNIQYF

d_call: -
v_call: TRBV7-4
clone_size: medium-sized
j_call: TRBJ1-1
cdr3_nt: TGTGCTCACATTGGGACGGGTTTAATCACTGAAGCTTTCTTT
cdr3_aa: CAHIGTGLITEAFF

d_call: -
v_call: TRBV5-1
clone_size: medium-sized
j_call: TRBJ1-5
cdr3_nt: TGCGCCAGCAGCGGGGGCCCCCCCGCCCATCAGCCCCAGCATTTT
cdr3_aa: CASSGGPPAHQPQHF

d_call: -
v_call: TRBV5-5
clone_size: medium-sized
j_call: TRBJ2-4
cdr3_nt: TGTGCCAGCAGCATGGGGGCAGCAAATACCAAAAACATTCAGTACTTC
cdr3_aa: CASSMGAANTKNIQYF

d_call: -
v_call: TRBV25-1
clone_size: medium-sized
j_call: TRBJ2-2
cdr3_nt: TGTGCCAGCATCGAACAGAGGTACACCGGGGAGCTGTTTTTT
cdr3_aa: CASIEQRYTGELFF

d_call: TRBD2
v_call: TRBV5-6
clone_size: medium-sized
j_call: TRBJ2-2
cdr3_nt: TGTGCCAGCAGCTTGGACCCCCCCTTAGCGGGGGCTTTCACCGGGGAGCTGTTTTTT
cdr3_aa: CASSLDPPLAGAFTGELFF

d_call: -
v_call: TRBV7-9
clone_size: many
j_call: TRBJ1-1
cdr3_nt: TGTGCCAGCAGCCTTGGGACGGCGAACACTGAAGCTTTCTTT
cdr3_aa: CASSLGTANTEAFF

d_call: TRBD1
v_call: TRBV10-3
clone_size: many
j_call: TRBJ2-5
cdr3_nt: TGTGCCATCAAAGGGGGCAGGCCTAACCAAGAGACCCAGTACTTC
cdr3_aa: CAIKGGRPNQETQYF

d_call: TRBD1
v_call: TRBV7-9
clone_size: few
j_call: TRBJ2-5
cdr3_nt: TGTGCCAGCAGCCTATTCGGGACAGTGACCCAGTACTTC
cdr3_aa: CASSLFGTVTQYF

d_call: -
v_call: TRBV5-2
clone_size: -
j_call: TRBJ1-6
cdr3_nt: TGTGCCAGCAACCCCGGGCAGGGTTTACCCTATAATTCACCCCTCCACTTT
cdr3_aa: CASNPGQGLPYNSPLHF

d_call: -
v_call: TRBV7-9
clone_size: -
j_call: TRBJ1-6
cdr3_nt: TGTGCCAGCAGCTTAAACAGAGCCTATAATTCACCCCTCCACTTT
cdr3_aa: CASSLNRAYNSPLHF

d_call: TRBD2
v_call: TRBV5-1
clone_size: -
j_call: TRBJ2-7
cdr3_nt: TGCGCCAGCAGCTTGAGCCAGATCTCGGCGGGAGTTTCCTACGAGCAGTACTTC
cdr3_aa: CASSLSQISAGVSYEQYF